The T cell receptor (beta chain) described here comes from a study of technical replicates of blood from a few donors. Clones were read by immunoSEQ multiplex PCR, and TCRdb kept only the in-frame ones, dropping some. The data hold tens of thousands of clones, with about 97% observed a single time. Germline loops: CDR1 SGHVS, CDR2 FNYEAQ. This CDR3 has 15 residues. J gave up 4 bases and V 5 bases, and 9 bases lay outside the gene matches. The chain employs TRBV7-6 and TRBJ1-2, with 8 bases matching TRBD1. Sequenced input: T cells isolated from PBMCs. This receptor was obtained from a human donor in good health. CDR3 residues: CASSLSTGVSYGYTF. For the CDR3, the DNA is TGTGCCAGCAGCCTATCGACAGGGGTGAGCTATGGCTACACCTTC.